This TCR beta chain was sequenced during a study of cytomegalovirus exposure and HLA in healthy donors. There are 14 residues in the CDR3. CDR1 and CDR2 (germline): MNHEY, SMNVEV (reference sequence). V was pared by 3 bases and J by 1 base, with 0 bases of the junction left unmatched. PCR primers comprised 60 Vbeta and 13 Jbeta primers. Data came from immunoSEQ multiplex PCR; TCRdb stores just in-frame clones and leaves some out. The table has about 110,000 clones, 55% to 75% seen once. This clone has a single count. The V call is TRBV27, the J call TRBJ2-1, with 7 bases identical to TRBD2. The receptor comes from a man younger than 45 in good health and CMV-seropositive. The sequencing sample was made of PBMCs. CDR3 amino acids: CASSFGGSYNEQFF. CDR3 nucleotides: TGTGCCAGCAGTTTCGGGGGGTCCTACAATGAGCAGTTCTTC.